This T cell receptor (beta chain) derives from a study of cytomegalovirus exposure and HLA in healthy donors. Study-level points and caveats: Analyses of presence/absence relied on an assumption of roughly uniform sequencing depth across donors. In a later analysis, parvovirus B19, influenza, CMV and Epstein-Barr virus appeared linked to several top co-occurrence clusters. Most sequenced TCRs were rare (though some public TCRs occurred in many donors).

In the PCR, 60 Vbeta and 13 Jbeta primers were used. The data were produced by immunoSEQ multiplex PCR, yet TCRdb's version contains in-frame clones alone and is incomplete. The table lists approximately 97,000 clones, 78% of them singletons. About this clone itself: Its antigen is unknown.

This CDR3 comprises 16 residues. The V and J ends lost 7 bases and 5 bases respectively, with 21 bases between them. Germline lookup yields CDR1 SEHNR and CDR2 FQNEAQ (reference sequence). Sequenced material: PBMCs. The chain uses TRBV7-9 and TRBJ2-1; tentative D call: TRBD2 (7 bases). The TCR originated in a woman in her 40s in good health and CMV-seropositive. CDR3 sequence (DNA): TGTGCCAGCACCCTAGCGGCGGGAGAGGGGGACAATGAGCAGTTCTTC. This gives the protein CASTLAAGEGDNEQFF.